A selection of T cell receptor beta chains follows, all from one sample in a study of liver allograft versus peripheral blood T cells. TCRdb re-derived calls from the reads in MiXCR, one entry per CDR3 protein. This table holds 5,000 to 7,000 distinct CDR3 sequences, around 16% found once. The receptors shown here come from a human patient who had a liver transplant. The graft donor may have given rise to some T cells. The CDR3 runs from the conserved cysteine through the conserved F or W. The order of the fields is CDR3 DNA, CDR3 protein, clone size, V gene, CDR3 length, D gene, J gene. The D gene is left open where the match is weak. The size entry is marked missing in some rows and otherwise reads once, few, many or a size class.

CDR3 DNA: TGTGCCAGCAGTTCGGGCCTTATGTCCGGGGAGCTGTTTTTT; CDR3 protein: CASSSGLMSGELFF; clone size: many; V gene: TRBV5-5; CDR3 length: 14; D gene: NA; J gene: TRBJ2-2
CDR3 DNA: TGCAGCGCTGCAAGAGCAGATACGCAGTATTTT; CDR3 protein: CSAARADTQYF; clone size: medium-sized; V gene: TRBV29-1; CDR3 length: 11; D gene: NA; J gene: TRBJ2-3
CDR3 DNA: TGTGCCATCAGTGAAAGACAGGGAATAGCTCAGCCCCAGCATTTT; CDR3 protein: CAISERQGIAQPQHF; clone size: medium-sized; V gene: TRBV10-3; CDR3 length: 15; D gene: TRBD1; J gene: TRBJ1-5
CDR3 DNA: TGTGCCAGCAGCTTAGCGCTACTAGCGAGCTCCTACAATGAGCAGTTCTTC; CDR3 protein: CASSLALLASSYNEQFF; clone size: medium-sized; V gene: TRBV7-9; CDR3 length: 17; D gene: TRBD2; J gene: TRBJ2-1
CDR3 DNA: TGCGCCAGCAGAAACTCCCCGTACAGGGAGCCCAAGGGTGAGCAGTTCTTC; CDR3 protein: CASRNSPYREPKGEQFF; clone size: NA; V gene: TRBV10-2; CDR3 length: 17; D gene: NA; J gene: TRBJ2-1
CDR3 DNA: TGTGCCAGCACAGGGGGCAATCAGCCCCAGCATTTT; CDR3 protein: CASTGGNQPQHF; clone size: NA; V gene: TRBV12-3/TRBV12-4; CDR3 length: 12; D gene: NA; J gene: TRBJ1-5
CDR3 DNA: TGCAGTGCTAGCTACGGGGCGACTAATGAAAAACTGTTTTTT; CDR3 protein: CSASYGATNEKLFF; clone size: few; V gene: TRBV20-1; CDR3 length: 14; D gene: NA; J gene: TRBJ1-4
CDR3 DNA: TGTGCCAGCAGTGAAGCGGGGGACAGGCAGGGCTACACCTTC; CDR3 protein: CASSEAGDRQGYTF; clone size: medium-sized; V gene: TRBV6-1; CDR3 length: 14; D gene: TRBD1; J gene: TRBJ1-2
CDR3 DNA: TGTGCCAGCAGCTTGGGTTGGCCGTACTACGAGCAGTACTTC; CDR3 protein: CASSLGWPYYEQYF; clone size: NA; V gene: TRBV5-4; CDR3 length: 14; D gene: NA; J gene: TRBJ2-7
CDR3 DNA: TGCAGCGTTAGGGCCGCCCCCGCGAACACCGGGGAGCTGTTTTTT; CDR3 protein: CSVRAAPANTGELFF; clone size: NA; V gene: TRBV29-1; CDR3 length: 15; D gene: NA; J gene: TRBJ2-2
CDR3 DNA: TGTGCCAGCAGCTTGATGGTGGGAGGGCCAGGGGATACGCAGTATTTT; CDR3 protein: CASSLMVGGPGDTQYF; clone size: few; V gene: TRBV7-9; CDR3 length: 16; D gene: TRBD2; J gene: TRBJ2-3
CDR3 DNA: TGTGCCAGCAGTTTGGGTCAGTTCGCAACTAATGAAAAACTGTTTTTT; CDR3 protein: CASSLGQFATNEKLFF; clone size: medium-sized; V gene: TRBV27; CDR3 length: 16; D gene: NA; J gene: TRBJ1-4
CDR3 DNA: TGTGCCACCAGCCCTGGACAAGGAACTGAAGCTTTCTTT; CDR3 protein: CATSPGQGTEAFF; clone size: medium-sized; V gene: TRBV24-1; CDR3 length: 13; D gene: NA; J gene: TRBJ1-1
CDR3 DNA: TGTGCCACCAGCCCTCTGGGCACCGGGGAGCTGTTTTTT; CDR3 protein: CATSPLGTGELFF; clone size: medium-sized; V gene: TRBV15; CDR3 length: 13; D gene: NA; J gene: TRBJ2-2
CDR3 DNA: TGTGCCAGCAGCGTAGCTTATGAGGACAGCATCATGATAGCCAAAAACATTCAGTACTTC; CDR3 protein: CASSVAYEDSIMIAKNIQYF; clone size: medium-sized; V gene: TRBV9; CDR3 length: 20; D gene: NA; J gene: TRBJ2-4
CDR3 DNA: TGCAGTGCTAGAAACTACGGCGGGAGCCCGTTCTTC; CDR3 protein: CSARNYGGSPFF; clone size: few; V gene: TRBV20-1; CDR3 length: 12; D gene: TRBD2; J gene: TRBJ2-1
CDR3 DNA: TGTGCCAGCAGTTACGAGGCAGGGTGGCAGCCCCAGCATTTT; CDR3 protein: CASSYEAGWQPQHF; clone size: few; V gene: TRBV6-5; CDR3 length: 14; D gene: NA; J gene: TRBJ1-5
CDR3 DNA: TGTGCCAGCAGCCTCAGGGAGGCGTCCGGCTACACCTTC; CDR3 protein: CASSLREASGYTF; clone size: large; V gene: TRBV7-9; CDR3 length: 13; D gene: NA; J gene: TRBJ1-2
CDR3 DNA: TGCAGTGCCTCTAAATTGGGGGGATTGGAGGAGACCCAGTACTTC; CDR3 protein: CSASKLGGLEETQYF; clone size: NA; V gene: TRBV20-1; CDR3 length: 15; D gene: NA; J gene: TRBJ2-5
CDR3 DNA: TGCAGTGCTAGAGATTTAGTGGCTAGCGGACCCCGTGCCGAGCAGTACTTC; CDR3 protein: CSARDLVASGPRAEQYF; clone size: few; V gene: TRBV20-1; CDR3 length: 17; D gene: TRBD2; J gene: TRBJ2-7
CDR3 DNA: TGTGCCAGCAGGCCGTTGGGGGGCGAGCAGTACTTC; CDR3 protein: CASRPLGGEQYF; clone size: medium-sized; V gene: TRBV27; CDR3 length: 12; D gene: NA; J gene: TRBJ2-7
CDR3 DNA: TGCAGTGCTAGAGATATAAGACTGGCATCCTACGAGCAGTACTTC; CDR3 protein: CSARDIRLASYEQYF; clone size: NA; V gene: TRBV20-1; CDR3 length: 15; D gene: NA; J gene: TRBJ2-7
CDR3 DNA: TGTGCCAGCAGCTTAAACAACGGCACTGAAGCTTTCTTT; CDR3 protein: CASSLNNGTEAFF; clone size: NA; V gene: TRBV7-9; CDR3 length: 13; D gene: NA; J gene: TRBJ1-1
CDR3 DNA: TGCGCCAGCAGTGAGGTTACAGGGTTGGACACTGAAGCTTTCTTT; CDR3 protein: CASSEVTGLDTEAFF; clone size: NA; V gene: TRBV10-1; CDR3 length: 15; D gene: NA; J gene: TRBJ1-1
CDR3 DNA: TGTGCCAGCAGTGAATGGGGTAACGCGAACACCGGGGAGCTGTTTTTT; CDR3 protein: CASSEWGNANTGELFF; clone size: medium-sized; V gene: TRBV6-1; CDR3 length: 16; D gene: NA; J gene: TRBJ2-2
CDR3 DNA: TGTGCCAGCAGTTTAACGGGAGGGCCCTACGAGCAGTACTTC; CDR3 protein: CASSLTGGPYEQYF; clone size: medium-sized; V gene: TRBV27; CDR3 length: 14; D gene: TRBD2; J gene: TRBJ2-7
CDR3 DNA: TGTGCCAGCAGCCGGACAGGGGATTGGTATGGCTACACCTTC; CDR3 protein: CASSRTGDWYGYTF; clone size: NA; V gene: TRBV3-1; CDR3 length: 14; D gene: TRBD1; J gene: TRBJ1-2
CDR3 DNA: TGTGCCAGCAGCCCCATGGCTGGCAGCATGAACACTGAAGCTTTCTTT; CDR3 protein: CASSPMAGSMNTEAFF; clone size: NA; V gene: TRBV14; CDR3 length: 16; D gene: NA; J gene: TRBJ1-1
CDR3 DNA: TGTGCCAGCTCACCGACAGCCTACGAGCAGTACTTC; CDR3 protein: CASSPTAYEQYF; clone size: medium-sized; V gene: TRBV18; CDR3 length: 12; D gene: NA; J gene: TRBJ2-7
CDR3 DNA: TGTGCCAGCAGTTACTCCTGGGGATCCTACAATGAGCAGTTCTTC; CDR3 protein: CASSYSWGSYNEQFF; clone size: medium-sized; V gene: TRBV6-5; CDR3 length: 15; D gene: NA; J gene: TRBJ2-1
CDR3 DNA: TGTGCCAGCAGCGGGACTAGCGGTAGCCCGGGCACCGGGGAGCTGTTTTTT; CDR3 protein: CASSGTSGSPGTGELFF; clone size: NA; V gene: TRBV9; CDR3 length: 17; D gene: TRBD2; J gene: TRBJ2-2
CDR3 DNA: TGTGCCAGCAATGGCAGAACCTACGAGCAGTACTTC; CDR3 protein: CASNGRTYEQYF; clone size: medium-sized; V gene: TRBV28; CDR3 length: 12; D gene: NA; J gene: TRBJ2-7
CDR3 DNA: TGTGCCAGCAGTTACTCAGGGGTCTATGGCTACACCTTC; CDR3 protein: CASSYSGVYGYTF; clone size: medium-sized; V gene: TRBV6-5; CDR3 length: 13; D gene: NA; J gene: TRBJ1-2
CDR3 DNA: TGCAGTGCTACCGCCCAAAGCAGGGGCTACGCCTACGAGCAGTACTTC; CDR3 protein: CSATAQSRGYAYEQYF; clone size: NA; V gene: TRBV20-1; CDR3 length: 16; D gene: NA; J gene: TRBJ2-7
CDR3 DNA: TGTGCCAGTAGTATGGTGACAGCCTCTGGAAACACCATATATTTT; CDR3 protein: CASSMVTASGNTIYF; clone size: NA; V gene: TRBV19; CDR3 length: 15; D gene: NA; J gene: TRBJ1-3
CDR3 DNA: TGCAGCGTTGAAGGGATTAGCGGGGGGAAAAACACCGGGGAGCTGTTTTTT; CDR3 protein: CSVEGISGGKNTGELFF; clone size: medium-sized; V gene: TRBV29-1; CDR3 length: 17; D gene: TRBD2; J gene: TRBJ2-2
CDR3 DNA: TGCGCCAGCAGTGAGTCGGCAGCGCAAGAGACCCAGTACTTC; CDR3 protein: CASSESAAQETQYF; clone size: NA; V gene: TRBV10-1; CDR3 length: 14; D gene: NA; J gene: TRBJ2-5
CDR3 DNA: TGCAGTGCTAGAGATCCTCGGGGGAACGCGGAGACCCAGTACTTC; CDR3 protein: CSARDPRGNAETQYF; clone size: few; V gene: TRBV20-1; CDR3 length: 15; D gene: NA; J gene: TRBJ2-5
CDR3 DNA: TGTGCCAGCAGCTCCGACAGGGGGCCTCAAGAGACCCAGTACTTC; CDR3 protein: CASSSDRGPQETQYF; clone size: NA; V gene: TRBV5-4; CDR3 length: 15; D gene: TRBD1; J gene: TRBJ2-5
CDR3 DNA: TGTGCCAGCAGTTACGACAGACTCACAGGGCAGTTCTTC; CDR3 protein: CASSYDRLTGQFF; clone size: few; V gene: TRBV12-3/TRBV12-4; CDR3 length: 13; D gene: NA; J gene: TRBJ2-1
CDR3 DNA: TGTGCCACCAGGGACAGGGCGGGCAATCAGCCCCAGCATTTT; CDR3 protein: CATRDRAGNQPQHF; clone size: NA; V gene: TRBV24-1; CDR3 length: 14; D gene: TRBD1; J gene: TRBJ1-5
CDR3 DNA: TGTGCCAGCAGCCCCGGGACAGGGTATGAAAAACTGTTTTTT; CDR3 protein: CASSPGTGYEKLFF; clone size: few; V gene: TRBV5-5; CDR3 length: 14; D gene: TRBD1; J gene: TRBJ1-4
CDR3 DNA: TGTGCCAGCACTCCGGGCCTCTCTGGAAACACCATATATTTT; CDR3 protein: CASTPGLSGNTIYF; clone size: medium-sized; V gene: TRBV6-1; CDR3 length: 14; D gene: NA; J gene: TRBJ1-3
CDR3 DNA: TGTGCCAGTAAGATTCGGGTAGTAGCTAACTATGGCTACACCTTC; CDR3 protein: CASKIRVVANYGYTF; clone size: medium-sized; V gene: TRBV19; CDR3 length: 15; D gene: NA; J gene: TRBJ1-2
CDR3 DNA: TGTGCCAGCAGCCCCGCAGCGGGGTACAATGAGCAGTTCTTC; CDR3 protein: CASSPAAGYNEQFF; clone size: NA; V gene: TRBV7-3; CDR3 length: 14; D gene: TRBD2; J gene: TRBJ2-1
CDR3 DNA: TGTGCCAGCAGTCCGGACGGCATAGCTAACTATGGCTACACCTTC; CDR3 protein: CASSPDGIANYGYTF; clone size: medium-sized; V gene: TRBV6-1; CDR3 length: 15; D gene: NA; J gene: TRBJ1-2
CDR3 DNA: TGTGCCAGTAGTCTCAGAGACAGTTACAATTCACCCCTCCACTTT; CDR3 protein: CASSLRDSYNSPLHF; clone size: medium-sized; V gene: TRBV19; CDR3 length: 15; D gene: NA; J gene: TRBJ1-6
CDR3 DNA: TGTGCCAGCAGCCAATGGGGTTTTGAGCAGTTCTTC; CDR3 protein: CASSQWGFEQFF; clone size: medium-sized; V gene: TRBV27; CDR3 length: 12; D gene: NA; J gene: TRBJ2-1
CDR3 DNA: TGTGCCAGCAGTCCCATCACAGGGGGAGGTAGATCACCCCTCCACTTT; CDR3 protein: CASSPITGGGRSPLHF; clone size: medium-sized; V gene: TRBV28; CDR3 length: 16; D gene: TRBD1; J gene: TRBJ1-6
CDR3 DNA: TGTGCCAGCAGTTTGTTGGTCGGACAGGGGAATGAAAAACTGTTTTTT; CDR3 protein: CASSLLVGQGNEKLFF; clone size: NA; V gene: TRBV12-3/TRBV12-4; CDR3 length: 16; D gene: TRBD1; J gene: TRBJ1-4
CDR3 DNA: TGTGCCAGCTCACCACAGGGTAGCGGGATGATCCATGAGCAGTTCTTC; CDR3 protein: CASSPQGSGMIHEQFF; clone size: medium-sized; V gene: TRBV18; CDR3 length: 16; D gene: TRBD2; J gene: TRBJ2-1
CDR3 DNA: TGTGCCAGCAGCCATTCAGGGGCGTATGGCTACACCTTC; CDR3 protein: CASSHSGAYGYTF; clone size: medium-sized; V gene: TRBV14; CDR3 length: 13; D gene: NA; J gene: TRBJ1-2